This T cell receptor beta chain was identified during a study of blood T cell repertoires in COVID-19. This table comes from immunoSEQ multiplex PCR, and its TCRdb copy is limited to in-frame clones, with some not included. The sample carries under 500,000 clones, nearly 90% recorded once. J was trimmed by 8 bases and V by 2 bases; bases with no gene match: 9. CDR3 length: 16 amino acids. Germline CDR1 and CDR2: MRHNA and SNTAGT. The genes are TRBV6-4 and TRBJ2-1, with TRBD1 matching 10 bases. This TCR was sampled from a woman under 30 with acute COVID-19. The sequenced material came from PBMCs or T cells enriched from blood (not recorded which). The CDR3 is CASSDPSGTGVHEQFF. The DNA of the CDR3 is TGTGCCAGCAGTGACCCTTCCGGGACAGGGGTCCATGAGCAGTTCTTC.